These 3 T cell receptor beta chains were all obtained from the same sample, sequenced in a study of blood T cell repertoires in COVID-19. Method: immunoSEQ multiplex PCR; TCRdb's copy keeps in-frame clones and lacks some. There are approximately 140,000 clones in the sample; just over 85% occur only once, and over 8% lies in the top ten. Sequenced input: peripheral blood. These receptors were collected from a woman aged 60-75 years with acute or convalescent COVID-19.

This chain connects TRBV9 to TRBJ2-3; a possible D gene is TRBD2 (5 bases). Germline V gene data show CDR1 as SGDLS and CDR2 as YYNGEE. The CDR3 runs 12 residues. V was clipped by 3 bases and J by 6 bases, with 8 bases between them. The CDR3: CASSAIADTQYF. The CDR3 DNA reads as TGTGCCAGCAGCGCAATAGCGGATACGCAGTATTTT.

The chain uses TRBV20-1 and TRBJ1-3, with TRBD1 as a possible D gene (6 bases). The V end lost 3 bases, the J end lost 1 base, and 13 bases lay between the germline ends. Germline CDR1 DFQATT, CDR2 SNEGSKA (reference sequence). The CDR3 runs to 15 residues. CDR3 amino acids: CSASQPTGSGNTIYF. For the CDR3, the DNA is TGCAGTGCTAGTCAACCCACAGGGTCTGGAAACACCATATATTTT.

The chain uses TRBV6-1 and TRBJ2-7; TRBD2 aligns across 12 bases. This CDR3 has 18 amino acids. V shed 2 bases, J shed 0 bases, and the junction held 8 bases outside the gene matches. CDR1 is MNHNS, CDR2 SASEGT, per germline. The CDR3 loop reads CASSEWTSGASSSYEQYF. In DNA form, the CDR3 reads TGTGCCAGCAGTGAATGGACTAGCGGGGCCTCTAGCTCCTACGAGCAGTACTTC.